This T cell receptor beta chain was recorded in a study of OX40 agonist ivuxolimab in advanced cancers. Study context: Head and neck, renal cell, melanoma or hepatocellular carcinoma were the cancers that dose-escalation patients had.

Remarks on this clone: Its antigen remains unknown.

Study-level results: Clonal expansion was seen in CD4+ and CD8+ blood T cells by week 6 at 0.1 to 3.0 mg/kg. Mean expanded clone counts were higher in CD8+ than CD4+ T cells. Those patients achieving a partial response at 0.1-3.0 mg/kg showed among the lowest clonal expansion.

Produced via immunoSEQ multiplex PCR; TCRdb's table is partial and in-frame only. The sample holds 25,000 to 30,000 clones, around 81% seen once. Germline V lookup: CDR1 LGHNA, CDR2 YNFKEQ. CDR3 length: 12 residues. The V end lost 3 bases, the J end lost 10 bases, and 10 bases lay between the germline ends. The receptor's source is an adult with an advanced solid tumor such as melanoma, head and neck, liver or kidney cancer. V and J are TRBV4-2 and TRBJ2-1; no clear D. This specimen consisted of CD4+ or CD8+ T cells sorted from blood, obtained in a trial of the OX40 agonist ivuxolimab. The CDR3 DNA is TGTGCCAGCAGCCAGGCCCAAGGGGAGCAGTTCTTC. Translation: CASSQAQGEQFF.